A selection of T cell receptor beta chains follows, all from one sample in a study of early stage breast cancer tumors. Sequencing used immunoSEQ multiplex PCR; TCRdb keeps in-frame clones, though not all of them. The sample carries about 53,000 clones, 75% to 95% recorded once. Sample: blood. The receptors were sampled from a person aged 70 to 85 with breast cancer. The CDR3 runs from the conserved cysteine through the conserved F or W. Each record gives: J gene, D gene, clone size, V gene, CDR3 DNA, CDR3 protein. A D gene is named only where the DNA matches it firmly. Size is omitted from some rows. Given values are once, few, many or a class for expanded clones.

TRBJ1-2 - - TRBV9 TGTGCCAGCAGCGTAGCCCCAGGGCTGGCGGATGGCTACACCTTC CASSVAPGLADGYTF
TRBJ2-1 - - TRBV27 TGTGCCAGCAGTTTATCGGTGGGGGCGGCCTACAATGAGCAGTTCTTC CASSLSVGAAYNEQFF
TRBJ2-6 - - TRBV9 TGTGCCACCGGGGACTCTGGGGCCAACGTCCTGACTTTC CATGDSGANVLTF
TRBJ2-5 TRBD1 - TRBV6-5 TGTGCCAGCAGTTACTCGGGACAGGGGAAGGAGACCCAGTACTTC CASSYSGQGKETQYF
TRBJ1-1 TRBD1 - TRBV5-1 TGCGCCAGCAGCAGGGGACAGGGCAGTGAAGCTTTCTTT CASSRGQGSEAFF
TRBJ2-4 - - TRBV10-1 TGCGCCAGCAGTGTTCAAGGGGGTAGCATTCAGTACTTC CASSVQGGSIQYF
TRBJ1-6 - - TRBV10-3 TGTGCCATCAGTGAGGAGAATTCACCCCTCCACTTT CAISEENSPLHF
TRBJ1-2 - once TRBV14 TGTGCCAGCAGCCAAGATGCAGGTCTCTATGGCTACACCTTC CASSQDAGLYGYTF
TRBJ2-5 - once TRBV29-1 TGCAGCGTTGACAGGACATCAGCGGAGACCCAGTACTTC CSVDRTSAETQYF
TRBJ2-7 TRBD2 - TRBV28 TGTGCCAGCAGTTTAGGCGGGGGGGGAGTGCCCTACGAGCAGTACTTC CASSLGGGGVPYEQYF
TRBJ2-5 TRBD2 - TRBV29-1 TGCAGCGCTGGGGGAGGGGAAGAGACCCAGTACTTC CSAGGGEETQYF
TRBJ2-1 - - TRBV7-6 TGTGCCAGCAGCTTCATTTGGAGGGATGAGCAGTTCTTC CASSFIWRDEQFF
TRBJ2-5 TRBD2 - TRBV30 TGTGCCTGGAGGACTAGCGGGGCACAAGAGACCCAGTACTTC CAWRTSGAQETQYF
TRBJ2-7 - - TRBV4-1 TGCGCCAGCAGCCCTACTAGGAGCTACGAGCAGTACTTC CASSPTRSYEQYF
TRBJ1-2 - - TRBV19 TGTGCCAGTAGTACCCCCAGAGGTGGAGTGGAGGACTACACCTTC CASSTPRGGVEDYTF
TRBJ2-7 - - TRBV7-2 TGTGCCAGCAGCCCTCAAGAGGGCGAGCAGTACTTC CASSPQEGEQYF
TRBJ2-7 - - TRBV7-2 TGTGCCAGCAGCTTATCCCGACAAATTGGCTACGGCGAGCAGTACTTC CASSLSRQIGYGEQYF
TRBJ1-2 TRBD1 few TRBV6-5 TGTGCCAGCAGTTCCCAGGGACAGGGACAATATGGCTACACCTTC CASSSQGQGQYGYTF
TRBJ1-1 - - TRBV6-5 TGTGCCAGCAGTTACCTGACAGGTGAAGCTTTCTTT CASSYLTGEAFF
TRBJ1-4 TRBD1 - TRBV4-3 TGCGCCAGCAGCCAAGGGGCGGGACAGGACGAAAAACTGTTTTTT CASSQGAGQDEKLFF
TRBJ1-3 TRBD1 - TRBV6-5 TGTGCCAGCAGTACCCGGACAGGTTCTGGAAACACCATATATTTT CASSTRTGSGNTIYF
TRBJ2-3 - - TRBV29-1 TGCAGCGTTGAGGCTAGCGGCACAGATACGCAGTATTTT CSVEASGTDTQYF
TRBJ2-7 TRBD2 - TRBV6-5 TGTGCCAGCAGTTTAGCCGGGGGGGCGTCCGAGCAGTACTTC CASSLAGGASEQYF
TRBJ2-5 TRBD1 once TRBV6-5 TGTGCCAGCAGCCGTGGACAGGGATTCCTTGAGGGCCAGTACTTC CASSRGQGFLEGQYF
TRBJ1-2 - - TRBV28 TGTGCCAGCAGTTTTAAAGTGGCGGCCCCCTCTAACTATGGCTACACCTTC CASSFKVAAPSNYGYTF
TRBJ2-7 - - TRBV7-7 TGTGCCAGCAGCTTAGACTGGACAGTGAGCTCCTACGAGCAGTACTTC CASSLDWTVSSYEQYF
TRBJ2-7 TRBD2 - TRBV4-3 TGCGCCAGCAGCCAAGAGGGGACTAGCGGCCCCTACGAGCAGTACTTC CASSQEGTSGPYEQYF
TRBJ1-5 - - TRBV19 TGTGCCAGTAGTATATCAGGAGGTCAGCCCCAGCATTTT CASSISGGQPQHF
TRBJ2-3 - - TRBV5-1 TGCGCCAGCAGCTCCGGGGTGAGCACAGATACGCAGTATTTT CASSSGVSTDTQYF
TRBJ2-5 TRBD1 - TRBV19 TGTGCCAGTAGCGATCTTCTCGGGACAGAGAAGTACTTC CASSDLLGTEKYF
TRBJ1-4 TRBD1 - TRBV15 TGTGCCACCAGCAGAGATCGTGGGACAGGGGATGAAAAACTGTTTTTT CATSRDRGTGDEKLFF
TRBJ2-2 TRBD1 once TRBV5-1 TGCGCCAGCAGCTGGGACAGGGCGAGGGGGACCGGGGAGCTGTTTTTT CASSWDRARGTGELFF
TRBJ2-1 - - TRBV5-4 TGTGCCAGCAGCTTGGATTCGAGCTCCTACAATGAGCAGTTCTTC CASSLDSSSYNEQFF
TRBJ2-5 - - TRBV5-1 TGCGCCAGCAGCTTAACTAGTCAGACCCAGTACTTC CASSLTSQTQYF
TRBJ2-3 - once TRBV5-1 TGCGCCAGCACCGCCGAGGGTACAGATACGCAGTATTTT CASTAEGTDTQYF
TRBJ2-2 - - TRBV30 TGTGCCTGGAGTGTACGAGCCGACGGGGAGCTGTTTTTT CAWSVRADGELFF
TRBJ1-2 - - TRBV6-1 TGTGCCAGCACCGAACGGAGGGATGGCTACACCTTC CASTERRDGYTF
TRBJ2-7 - - TRBV18 TGTGCCAGCTCGGAGGGAACCTACGAGCAGTACTTC CASSEGTYEQYF
TRBJ1-1 TRBD1 few TRBV7-9 TGTGCCAGCAGCTCCGGACAGGGCGACACTGAAGCTTTCTTT CASSSGQGDTEAFF
TRBJ1-5 - - TRBV5-6 TGTGCCAGCAAAGTTAGAGGAGCGCGGCAGCCCCAGCATTTT CASKVRGARQPQHF
TRBJ2-7 - - TRBV4-1 TGCGCCAGCAGCCAAGCCCCGACAAATAAACTCTACGAGCAGTACTTC CASSQAPTNKLYEQYF
TRBJ2-7 - - TRBV11-2 TGTGCCAGCAGCTTAAGGGGGGGTAACGAATACGAGCAGTACTTC CASSLRGGNEYEQYF
TRBJ1-2 - - TRBV9 TGTGCCAGCAGCGTAGAGGGAGGGAACTATGGCTACACCTTC CASSVEGGNYGYTF
TRBJ1-1 - - TRBV19 TGTGCCAGTAGTATGTTTCCAGGGCGCCATGGAACTGAAGCTTTCTTT CASSMFPGRHGTEAFF
TRBJ1-6 - - TRBV30 TGTGCCTGGACCCCCGTTAAAACGCAGGGGAATTCACCCCTCCACTTT CAWTPVKTQGNSPLHF
TRBJ1-1 - - TRBV5-1 TGCGCCAGCAGCTTTTCACCTGGGACAGAAGCTTTCTTT CASSFSPGTEAFF
TRBJ2-2 TRBD2 - TRBV5-4 TGTGCCAGCAGCCGGGGCGGGAGATCCACCGGGGAGCTGTTTTTT CASSRGGRSTGELFF
TRBJ1-4 - - TRBV11-2 TGTGCCAGCAGTCCCTACCGTGAAAAACTGTTTTTT CASSPYREKLFF
TRBJ2-7 - few TRBV7-2 TGTGCCAGCAGCTTAGGCACCAACATCGAGCAGTACTTC CASSLGTNIEQYF
TRBJ2-1 - - TRBV20-1 TGCAGTGCCGTCAGTGACAATGAGCAGTTCTTC CSAVSDNEQFF
TRBJ1-4 - - TRBV2 TGTGCCAGCAGGGTTAAGGACAGTCCCACTAGGGAAAAACTGTTTTTT CASRVKDSPTREKLFF
TRBJ1-4 - - TRBV4-2 TGTGCCAGCAGCCAAGGGGGGGATAATGAAAAACTGTTTTTT CASSQGGDNEKLFF
TRBJ1-1 TRBD1 - TRBV5-6 TGTGCCAGCAGCTTGGCACCGGGACAGGGAAGGGTAGGAGCTTTCTTT CASSLAPGQGRVGAFF
TRBJ2-2 TRBD1 - TRBV27 TGTGCCAGCAGTTTAACTGGGACAGACAATTACTGGGAGCTGTTTTTT CASSLTGTDNYWELFF
TRBJ1-6 TRBD1 - TRBV19 TGTGCCAGTACACCGGACAGGGTAAAGTCACCCCTCCACTTT CASTPDRVKSPLHF
TRBJ2-7 - - TRBV30 TGTGCCTGGAACCCGCCCAGGACCTACGAGCAGTACTTC CAWNPPRTYEQYF
TRBJ2-1 TRBD1 - TRBV27 TGTGCCAGCCGGACAGGTTTGGACGAGCAGTTCTTC CASRTGLDEQFF
TRBJ1-1 - - TRBV29-1 TGCAGCGTTCTCCACGCGGGCCCGGGGACTGAAGCTTTCTTT CSVLHAGPGTEAFF
TRBJ2-5 - - TRBV9 TGTGCCAGCCTTTCCGGGAAGACCCAGTACTTC CASLSGKTQYF
TRBJ1-2 TRBD1 - TRBV13 TGTGCCAGCAGCCAAGGACAGGGGGTGATCTATGGCTACACCTTC CASSQGQGVIYGYTF